A single T cell receptor beta chain is shown here with its context. Repertoires were generated with immunoSEQ multiplex PCR, while TCRdb's copy carries only in-frame clones and drops some. Of tens of thousands of clones listed, around 92% are singletons. Germline trimming cut 4 bases from V and 8 bases from J; bases unmatched to any gene: 12. CDR3 size: 15 residues. Germline V gives CDR1 SGHRS, CDR2 YFSETQ. These data are taken from a study of T cell changes during pregnancy in multiple sclerosis. This receptor was identified in a female donor with multiple sclerosis, enrolled in a pregnancy study. The chain links TRBV5-1 to TRBJ1-2, with 9 positions matching TRBD1. This specimen consisted of peripheral blood, obtained after pregnancy. The CDR3 protein is CASSPVGTGSGGYTF. The CDR3 coding sequence is TGCGCCAGCAGCCCCGTTGGGACAGGGAGTGGCGGCTACACCTTC. Using reference TRBV5-1 and TRBJ1-2 for the parts outside the CDR3, the full variable domain is KAGVTQTPRYLIKTRGQQVTLSCSPISGHRSVSWYQQTPGQGLQFLFEYFSETQRNKGNFPGRFSGRQFSNSRSEMNVSTLELGDSALYLCASSPVGTGSGGYTFGSGTRLTVV.